Ten or more counts support the clone carrying this T cell receptor (beta chain). The antigen is unknown. This CDR3 spans 14 amino acids. Germline lookup yields CDR1 MNHEY and CDR2 SMNVEV (reference sequence). Deletions cut 10 bases from V and 4 bases from J, with 18 bases between. The source material, RNA transcripts, was used to amplify TCR beta CDR3 regions. The HTBI primer set was used in a first-round RT-PCR of the TCR CDR3. TCRdb recomputed calls from the multiplex PCR reads with MiXCR, one row per CDR3 protein. The table has 90,000 to 120,000 distinct CDR3 sequences, more than 15% seen once. These data come from a study of T cells in Graves' hyperthyroidism and ophthalmopathy. Study-wide context: Blood from the periphery was taken at initial diagnosis, before any treatment. Broader study findings: Peripheral blood also featured most of the thyroid clonotypes expanded above 0.001.

Absence of ophthalmopathy progression within 18 months defined stable Graves' hyperthyroidism. Hyperthyroidism was newly diagnosed in patients aged 18 to 65 (duration under 2 months). The V and J genes are TRBV27 and TRBJ2-3; possible D gene TRBD1, 6 bases. The receptor was isolated from a woman aged 45-59 years with Graves' hyperthyroidism. Input material: blood. The CDR3 here is CATGRDKFPDTQYF. The DNA for the CDR3 is TGTGCCACCGGACGGGACAAGTTTCCAGATACGCAGTATTTT.